Sequencing of this T cell receptor (beta chain) was carried out in a study of regulatory T cells in long-lasting Graves disease (dated by TCRdb to about 2021). Describing the broader study: In the newly diagnosed Graves' disease group, patients had been taking antithyroid drugs for less than 3 months. Persistent Graves' disease patients were compared with newly diagnosed Graves' disease patients by peripheral blood TCR sequencing and RNA sequencing. A total of some 33 samples were covered by TCR sequencing, comprising some 13 persistent and approximately 20 newly diagnosed Graves' disease patients. The study was registered as a clinical trial and conducted in China.

Library preparation was by multiplex PCR. The sample was run on an Illumina HiSeq 4000. iRepertoire HTBI primers and Arm-PCR amplification of CDR3 regions were used to construct TCR beta libraries. Before sequencing, the PCR products went through gel purification. The original pipeline was this. A total of 62 TRBV and approximately 15 TRBJ segments were identified across samples and were used for gene usage analysis of CDR3 amino acid clonotypes. COPE and FqMerger were used to merge filtered high-quality paired reads into contigs. BLAST was used to align contigs to IMGT TRBV, TRBD and TRBJ reference genes, and CDR3 was defined according to IMGT. Highly expanded clones were defined as clonotypes with a frequency above 0.1%. Shannon entropy was used to measure repertoire diversity, and the Gini coefficient was used to measure V-J evenness. Public clonotypes were defined as clonotypes shared by more than one individual. Clones were called with MiXCR by TCRdb after fastp trimmed the public reads at Q25, and only in-frame beta chains were retained. A single entry per CDR3 protein holds the most common genes and DNA from its merged rows. These V and J calls rely on TCRdb rather than the paper's analysis. For this sample the table gives 400,000 to 650,000 distinct CDR3 sequences, of which 16% were detected only once. Around a quarter of the sample belongs to the ten largest clones.

Points the paper makes about the study in general: Patients with persistent disease shared more public clonotypes (fewer than 3,000) than newly diagnosed patients did (nearly 1,000). TRBV28, TRBJ1-2 and TRBJ2-5 were preferentially used in persistent disease, while TRBV20-1 and TRBJ2-1 were favored in newly diagnosed disease. Compared with newly diagnosed patients, patients with persistent Graves' disease had lower TCR Shannon entropy and fewer highly expanded clones, which suggests clonal expansion. As a limitation, the authors acknowledged that the small sample size may reduce accuracy. Sequencing and analysis were limited to the TCR beta chain. Peripheral blood alone was examined, since thyroid tissue, which constituted the primary lesion, could not be accessed.

This clonotype was found a few times. The antigen it binds to is not known. No clone much larger than this one lies a single base away; base qualities are absent. Measured from the cysteine to the phenylalanine, the CDR3 is 14 residues long. The sequence is cut down to CDR3 DNA, 42 bases in frame from base 1. Per the germline V gene (reference sequence), DFQATT is the CDR1 and SNEGSKA is the CDR2. Trimming costs V 3 bases and J 7 bases, and their ends lie 13 bases apart. According to the study, the label for this sample's time point signals: newly diagnosed GD, antithyroid drugs for less than 3 months. For both TCR sequencing and RNA sequencing, RNA was extracted from PBMCs using TRIzol. Graves' disease was diagnosed according to American Thyroid Association guidelines. The patients came from an endocrinology department in Xi'an, China. Each patient gave about 10 milliliters of peripheral blood, collected in an EDTA anticoagulant tube. PBMCs were isolated by Ficoll Paque Plus density gradient separation without further T cell sorting. An Agilent 2100 Bioanalyzer and agarose gel were used to check RNA quality, and a NanoDrop 2000 was used to measure RNA concentration.

These same data were also listed under a study on T cells in Graves' hyperthyroidism and ophthalmopathy. The second paper states: Stable Graves' hyperthyroidism was defined as no progression to ophthalmopathy during 18 months of follow-up. The hyperthyroidism patients were between 18 and 65 years old and newly diagnosed, with a disease duration of less than 2 months. Exclusion was applied to patients with uncontrolled infections, other autoimmune diseases, pregnancy or lactation. Clinical symptoms, serum thyroxine and TRAb, thyroid ultrasound, and orbital computed tomography formed the basis for the diagnoses. The first round of RT-PCR for the TCR CDR3 was performed with the HTBI primer set and the Qiagen OneStep RT-PCR kit. Most expanded thyroid clonotypes (frequency above 0.001) were also detected in blood, suggesting blood repertoires may reflect thyroid immune responses. A model built on a 13 V-J signature distinguished ophthalmopathy from stable hyperthyroidism, reaching about 89% sensitivity and about 81% specificity in cross-validation and 80%/75% in testing. During validation, the model predicted progression to ophthalmopathy a median of about 5.9 months ahead of onset, with around 71% sensitivity and roughly 72% specificity. A discovery cohort of roughly 100 patients, fewer than 50 with Graves' ophthalmopathy and about 58 with stable Graves' hyperthyroidism, was used to find distinguishing TCR V-J signatures. Prospective prediction of ophthalmopathy was tested in an independent validation cohort of some 20 hyperthyroidism patients and some 17 patients who later progressed to ophthalmopathy. The 100 discovery patients were divided at random into training and test sets in a 7:3 ratio. In addition, the study compared T-cell repertoires in thyroid tissue and in blood from several Graves' hyperthyroidism patients. After blood sampling, hyperthyroidism patients were treated with methimazole at a starting dose of 30 mg daily, and ophthalmopathy patients were treated with high-dose intravenous methylprednisolone. Libraries were constructed in a second round of multiplex PCR, after which size selection and purification were performed. The libraries were sequenced on an Illumina HiSeq2000 using paired-end 100 bp reads. SOAPnuke was used to process the raw data, throwing out any read that contained adapters or uncalled bases, had a mean Phred below 15, or lacked an exact constant-primer or identifier match. High-quality paired reads were merged using COPE v1.2.5, and each unique nucleotide sequence was defined as a clonotype. MiTCR v1.1 was used to align the clonotypes against IMGT TRBV, TRBD and TRBJ reference segments. Analysis was restricted to V-J combinations with a frequency above 0.0001, which covered 98% to 99.2% of repertoires. A TCS score was defined as the ratio between F50 (clonal expansion) and ExV (chaos), using BLOSUM62-based TCRdist between CDR3 peptides within each V-J. Welch's t-statistics and random forest reduced approximately 520 V-J features to about 12, which were used in a naive Bayes classifier (R e1071). Sample size was not statistically predetermined, and investigators were not blinded to group allocation. The paper describes TCR Vbeta CDR3 sequencing of 140 or so peripheral blood samples, made up of under 50 ophthalmopathy patients, around 78 hyperthyroidism patients and 17 progressor patients.

This sequence originates from a woman aged 35-65 years with Graves disease. Donor details come from another sample of the same person, matched by shared clones. The sequence is built from TRBV20-1 and TRBJ1-6; 5 matching bases give a weak D call of TRBD1. Here the sequenced sample was peripheral blood mononuclear cells (PBMCs), taken at new diagnosis, from a patient treated with antithyroid drugs. The CDR3 protein is CSASRGELNSPLHF. The nucleotide sequence reads TGCAGTGCTAGTCGGGGGGAACTAAATTCACCCCTCCACTTT.